This TCR beta chain appears in the sequencing data of a study of T cell repertoires in cytomegalovirus infection. Study-level points and caveats: There were HLA-C-restricted CMV-specific TCR beta clonotypes dominating the ex vivo response.

This CDR3 is 14 amino acids long. Germline CDR1 SGHTA, CDR2 FQGTGA. With regard to this clonotype: What it binds is unknown. The junction does not match germline at one end; this may be a read error.

TCRdb independently ran MiXCR on the reads; one entry per CDR3 protein. In the table there are about 440,000 distinct CDR3 sequences, 25% to 40% of which are singletons. The TCR sequence derives from a human donor in good health (CMV status not recorded). Some clones in this sample may be carry-over from other donors' samples. The V call is TRBV7-3, the J call TRBJ1-1, with TRBD1 as a possible D gene (6 bases). The source material was PBMCs. Here the CDR3 reads CASRRGHLNTDAFF. CDR3 sequence (DNA): TGTGCCAGCAGGCGGGGACACCTAAACACTGATGCTTTCTTT.